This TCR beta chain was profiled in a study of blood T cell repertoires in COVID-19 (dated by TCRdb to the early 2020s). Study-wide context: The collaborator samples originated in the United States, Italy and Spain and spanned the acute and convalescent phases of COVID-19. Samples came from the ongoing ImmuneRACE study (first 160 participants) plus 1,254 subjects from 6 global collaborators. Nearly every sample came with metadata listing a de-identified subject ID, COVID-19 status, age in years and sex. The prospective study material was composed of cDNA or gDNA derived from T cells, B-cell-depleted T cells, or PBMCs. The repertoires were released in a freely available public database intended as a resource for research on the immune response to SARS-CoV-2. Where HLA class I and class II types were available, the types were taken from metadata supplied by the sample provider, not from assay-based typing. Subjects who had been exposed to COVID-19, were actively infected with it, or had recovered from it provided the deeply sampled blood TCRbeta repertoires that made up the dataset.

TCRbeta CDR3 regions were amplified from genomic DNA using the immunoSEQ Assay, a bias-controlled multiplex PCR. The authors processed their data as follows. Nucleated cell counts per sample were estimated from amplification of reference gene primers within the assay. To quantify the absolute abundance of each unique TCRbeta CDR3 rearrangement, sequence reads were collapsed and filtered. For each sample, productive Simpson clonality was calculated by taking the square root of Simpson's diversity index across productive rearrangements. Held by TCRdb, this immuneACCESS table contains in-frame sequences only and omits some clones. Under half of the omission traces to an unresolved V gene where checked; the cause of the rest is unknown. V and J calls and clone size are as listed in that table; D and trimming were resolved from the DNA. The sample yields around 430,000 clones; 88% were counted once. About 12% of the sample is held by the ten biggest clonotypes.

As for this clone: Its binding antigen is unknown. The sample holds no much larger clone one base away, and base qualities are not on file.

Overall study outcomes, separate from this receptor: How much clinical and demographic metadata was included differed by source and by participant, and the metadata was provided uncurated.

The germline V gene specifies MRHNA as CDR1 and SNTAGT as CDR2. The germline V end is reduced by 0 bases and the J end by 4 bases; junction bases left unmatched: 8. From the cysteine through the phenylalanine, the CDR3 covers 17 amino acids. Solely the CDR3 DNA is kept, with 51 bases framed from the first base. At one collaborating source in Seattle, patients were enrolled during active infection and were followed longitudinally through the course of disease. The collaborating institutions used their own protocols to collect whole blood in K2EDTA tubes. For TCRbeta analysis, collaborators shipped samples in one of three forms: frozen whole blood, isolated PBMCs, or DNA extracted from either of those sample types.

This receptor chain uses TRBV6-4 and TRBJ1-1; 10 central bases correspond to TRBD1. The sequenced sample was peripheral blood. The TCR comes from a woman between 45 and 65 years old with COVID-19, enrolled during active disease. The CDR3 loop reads CASSDSDRGPASTEAFF. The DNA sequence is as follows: TGTGCCAGCAGTGACTCAGACAGGGGGCCCGCGAGCACTGAAGCTTTCTTT.